Listed below are T cell receptor beta chains from one sample, sequenced in a study of blood T cell repertoires in COVID-19. Measured with immunoSEQ multiplex PCR; TCRdb has only the in-frame clones, and not every one. In the table there are over 200,000 clones, roughly 84% of which are singletons. Sequenced sample: peripheral blood. These receptors originate from a man aged 40-55 years with acute or convalescent COVID-19. The CDR3 runs from the conserved cysteine through the conserved F or W. The order of the fields is CDR3 length, clone size, V gene, CDR3 protein. Clone size appears in some rows only: once, few, many, or a class for an expanded clone.

15 - TRBV9 CASSTGVVIANEQFF
17 - TRBV9 CASSASQQGGLNTEAFF
15 - TRBV7-2 CASSLDSAGWGEQFF
16 - TRBV15 CATSRDRMVTGYGYTF
15 - TRBV15 CATSRNGQGAGKLFF
15 - TRBV7-3 CASSRNSGSQETQYF
16 once TRBV7-2 CASSDTKQGSGNTIYF
17 - TRBV4-2 CASSPEWPTSGFYEQYF
18 - TRBV5-5 CASSTGLAGISSYNEQFF
11 - TRBV28 CASSRGGELFF
16 - TRBV5-1 CASSLGGSLDSYGYTF
14 once TRBV3-1/TRBV3-2 CASSPYGLYNEQFF
14 - TRBV28 CASSFWDRGWEQYF
14 - TRBV15 CATERDMESNEQFF
15 - TRBV2 CANTRPRGYSYEQYF
14 few TRBV19 CASIGPGQVGELFF
16 - TRBV9 CASSAPLAGGPGELFF
16 - TRBV5-5 CASSHDGDSIVYEQYF
15 once TRBV18 CASSPLGASNTEAFF
14 - TRBV27 CASSLPPPQGRCSF
14 once TRBV6-6 CASTQGRTSYGYTF
13 - TRBV5-6 CASSLSGAVGYTF
15 - TRBV11-2 CASSFPRTGGTEAFF
17 - TRBV7-2 CASSEIGLADSYNEQFF